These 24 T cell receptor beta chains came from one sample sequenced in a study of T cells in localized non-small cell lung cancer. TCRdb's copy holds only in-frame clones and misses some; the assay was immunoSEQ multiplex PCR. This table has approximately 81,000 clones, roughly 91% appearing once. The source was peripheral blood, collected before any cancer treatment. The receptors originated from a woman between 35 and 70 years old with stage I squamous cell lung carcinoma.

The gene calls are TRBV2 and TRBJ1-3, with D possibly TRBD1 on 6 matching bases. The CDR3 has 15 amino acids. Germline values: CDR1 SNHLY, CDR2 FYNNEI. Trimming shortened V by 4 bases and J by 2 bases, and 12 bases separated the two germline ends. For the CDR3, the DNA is TGTGCCAGCAGTGGCCCTAGGACAGCTGGAAACACCATATATTTT. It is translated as CASSGPRTAGNTIYF.

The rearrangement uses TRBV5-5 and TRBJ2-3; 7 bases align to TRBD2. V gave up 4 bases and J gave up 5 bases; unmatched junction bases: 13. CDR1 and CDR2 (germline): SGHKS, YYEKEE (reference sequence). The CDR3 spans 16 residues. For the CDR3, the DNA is TGTGCCAGCAGCCCCCTCCGTCGCGGGGGTGGAGATACGCAGTATTTT. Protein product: CASSPLRRGGGDTQYF.

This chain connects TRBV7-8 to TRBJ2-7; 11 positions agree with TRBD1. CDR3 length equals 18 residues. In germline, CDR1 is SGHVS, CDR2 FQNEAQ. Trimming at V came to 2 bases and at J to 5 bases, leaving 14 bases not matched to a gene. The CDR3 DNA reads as TGTGCCAGCAGCTTACCATCCGGGACAGGGGGGAACTACGACGAGCAGTACTTC. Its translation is CASSLPSGTGGNYDEQYF.

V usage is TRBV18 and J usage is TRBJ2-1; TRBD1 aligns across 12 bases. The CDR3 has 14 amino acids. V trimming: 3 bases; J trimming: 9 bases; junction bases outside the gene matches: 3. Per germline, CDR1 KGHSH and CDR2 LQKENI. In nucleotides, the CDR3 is TGTGCCAGCTCACCCGGGACAGGGGGCTCTGAGCAGTTCTTC. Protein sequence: CASSPGTGGSEQFF. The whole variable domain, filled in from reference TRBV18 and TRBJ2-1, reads NAGVMQNPRHLVRRRGQEARLRCSPMKGHSHVYWYRQLPEEGLKFMVYLQKENIIDESGMPKERFSAEFPKEGPSILRIQQVVRGDSAAYFCASSPGTGGSEQFFGPGTRLTVL.

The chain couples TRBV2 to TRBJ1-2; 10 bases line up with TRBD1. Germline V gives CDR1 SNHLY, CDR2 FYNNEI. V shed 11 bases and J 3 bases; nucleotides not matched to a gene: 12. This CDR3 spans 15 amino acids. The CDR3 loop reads CAFYRTGGKDYGYTF. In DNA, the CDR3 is TGTGCCTTTTACCGGACAGGGGGTAAGGACTATGGCTACACCTTC.

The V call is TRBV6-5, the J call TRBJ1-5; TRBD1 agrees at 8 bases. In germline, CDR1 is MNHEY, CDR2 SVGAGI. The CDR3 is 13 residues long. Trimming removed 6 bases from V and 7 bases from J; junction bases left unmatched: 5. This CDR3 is CASSPDRGQPQHF. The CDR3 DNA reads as TGTGCCAGCAGCCCAGACAGGGGACAGCCCCAGCATTTT.

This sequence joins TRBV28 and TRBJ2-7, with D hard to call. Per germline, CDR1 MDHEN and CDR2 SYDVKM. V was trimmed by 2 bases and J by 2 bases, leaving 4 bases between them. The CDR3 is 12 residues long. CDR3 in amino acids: CASSLATYEQYF. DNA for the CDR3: TGTGCCAGCAGTTTAGCCACCTACGAGCAGTACTTC. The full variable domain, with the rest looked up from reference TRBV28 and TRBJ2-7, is DVKVTQSSRYLVKRTGEKVFLECVQDMDHENMFWYRQDPGLGLRLIYFSYDVKMKEKGDIPEGYSVSREKKERFSLILESASTNQTSMYLCASSLATYEQYFGPGTRLTVT.

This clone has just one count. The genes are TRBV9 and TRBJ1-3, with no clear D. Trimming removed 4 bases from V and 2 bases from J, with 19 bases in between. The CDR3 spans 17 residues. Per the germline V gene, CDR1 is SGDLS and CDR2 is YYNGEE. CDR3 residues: CASSTQSGGIPGNTIYF. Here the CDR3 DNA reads TGTGCCAGCAGCACCCAGTCGGGAGGAATACCTGGAAACACCATATATTTT.

The chain's CDR3 is CASSELWDSQETQYF. DNA for the CDR3: TGTGCCAGCAGTGAACTGTGGGACAGCCAAGAGACCCAGTACTTC. The rearrangement uses TRBV6-1 and TRBJ2-5, with 7 bases aligning to TRBD1. The CDR3 consists of 15 residues. CDR1 and CDR2 from the germline V gene are MNHNS and SASEGT. V gave up 2 bases and J gave up 1 base; unmatched junction bases: 4.

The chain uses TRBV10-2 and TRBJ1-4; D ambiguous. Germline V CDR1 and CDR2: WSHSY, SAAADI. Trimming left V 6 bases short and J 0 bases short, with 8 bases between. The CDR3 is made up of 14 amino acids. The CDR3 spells CASRYSSTNEKLFF. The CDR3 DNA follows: TGCGCCAGCAGATACAGTTCAACTAATGAAAAACTGTTTTTT.

The CDR3 nucleotides read TGTGCCAGCAAGATGGGGGGATTCTACGAGCAGTACTTC. Translation: CASKMGGFYEQYF. The J gene is TRBJ2-5, the V gene TRBV6-1; perhaps TRBD2 as D (6 bases). The J call is in doubt because the DNA end fits TRBJ2-7 better. Looked up from germline, CDR1 is MNHNS and CDR2 is SASEGT. CDR3 size: 13 residues.

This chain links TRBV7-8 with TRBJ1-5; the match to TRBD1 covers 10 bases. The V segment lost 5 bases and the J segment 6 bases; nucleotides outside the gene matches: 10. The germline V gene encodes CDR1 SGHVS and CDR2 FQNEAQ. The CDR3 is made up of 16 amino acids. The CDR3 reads CASSLGGTGAGQPQHF. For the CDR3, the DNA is TGTGCCAGCAGCCTCGGAGGGACAGGGGCAGGTCAGCCCCAGCATTTT.

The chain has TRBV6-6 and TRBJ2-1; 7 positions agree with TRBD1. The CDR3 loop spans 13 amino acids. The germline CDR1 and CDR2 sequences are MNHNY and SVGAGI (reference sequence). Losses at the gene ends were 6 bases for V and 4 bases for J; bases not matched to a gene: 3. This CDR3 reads CASRQTGYNEQFF. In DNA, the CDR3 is TGTGCCAGCAGGCAGACAGGGTACAATGAGCAGTTCTTC.

CDR3 nucleotide sequence: TGTGCCAGCAGCCGCGAGGGACAGGGGAGCTCCTACAATGAGCAGTTCTTC. It encodes CASSREGQGSSYNEQFF. The V and J genes are TRBV11-3 and TRBJ2-1; 10 nucleotides line up with TRBD1. Germline V gene data show CDR1 as SGHNT and CDR2 as YENEEA. There are 17 residues in the CDR3. With V trimmed by 5 bases and J by 0 bases, 7 bases remained unmatched.

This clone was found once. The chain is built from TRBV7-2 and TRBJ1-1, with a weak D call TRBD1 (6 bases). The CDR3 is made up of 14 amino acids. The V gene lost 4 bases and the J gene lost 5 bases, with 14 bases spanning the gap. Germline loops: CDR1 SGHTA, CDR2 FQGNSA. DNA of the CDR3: TGTGCCAGCAGCTCCCCAGGGGATCTTACTGAAGCTTTCTTT. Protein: CASSSPGDLTEAFF.

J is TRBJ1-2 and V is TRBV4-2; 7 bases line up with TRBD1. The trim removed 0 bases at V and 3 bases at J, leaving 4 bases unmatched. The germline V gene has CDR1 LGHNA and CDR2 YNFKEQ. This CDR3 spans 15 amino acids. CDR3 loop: CASSQDLRGDYGYTF. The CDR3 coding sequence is TGTGCCAGCAGCCAAGATCTCAGGGGGGACTATGGCTACACCTTC.

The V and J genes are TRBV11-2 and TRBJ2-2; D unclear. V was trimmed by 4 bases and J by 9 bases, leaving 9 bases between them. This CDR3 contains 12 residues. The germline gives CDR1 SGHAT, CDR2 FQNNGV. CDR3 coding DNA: TGTGCCAGCAGCTCATCGGAGCGGGAGCTGTTTTTT. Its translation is CASSSSERELFF.

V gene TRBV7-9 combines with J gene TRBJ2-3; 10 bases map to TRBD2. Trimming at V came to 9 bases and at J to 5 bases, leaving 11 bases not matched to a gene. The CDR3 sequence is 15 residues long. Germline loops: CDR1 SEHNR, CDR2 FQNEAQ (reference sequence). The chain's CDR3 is CASGPRQRGGDTQYF. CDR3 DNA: TGTGCCAGTGGCCCCCGCCAGCGGGGGGGAGATACGCAGTATTTT.

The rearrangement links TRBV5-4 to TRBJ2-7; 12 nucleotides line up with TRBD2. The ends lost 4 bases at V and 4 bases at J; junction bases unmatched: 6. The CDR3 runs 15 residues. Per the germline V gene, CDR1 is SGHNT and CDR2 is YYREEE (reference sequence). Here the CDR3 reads CASSPTSGGRYEQYF. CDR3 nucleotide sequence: TGTGCCAGCAGCCCGACTAGCGGGGGCCGGTACGAGCAGTACTTC.

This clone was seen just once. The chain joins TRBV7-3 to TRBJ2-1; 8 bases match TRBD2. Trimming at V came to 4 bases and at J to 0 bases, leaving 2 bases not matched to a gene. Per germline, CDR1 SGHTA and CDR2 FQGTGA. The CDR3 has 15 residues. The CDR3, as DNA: TGTGCCAGCAGCTCCAGCGGGGGCTCCTACAATGAGCAGTTCTTC. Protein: CASSSSGGSYNEQFF.

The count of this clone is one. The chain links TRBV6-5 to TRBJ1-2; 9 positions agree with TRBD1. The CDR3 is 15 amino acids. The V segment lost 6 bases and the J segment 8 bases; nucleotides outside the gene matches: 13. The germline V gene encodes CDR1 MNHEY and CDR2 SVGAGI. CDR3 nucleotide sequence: TGTGCCAGCAGCCGGGAGTGGACAGGGGCTAGGGGCTACACCTTC. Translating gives CASSREWTGARGYTF.

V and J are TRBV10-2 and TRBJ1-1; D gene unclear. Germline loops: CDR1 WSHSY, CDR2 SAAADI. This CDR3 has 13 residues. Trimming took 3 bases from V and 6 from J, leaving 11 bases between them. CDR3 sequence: CASSDIAKAEAFF. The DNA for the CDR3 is TGCGCCAGCAGTGATATCGCGAAGGCTGAAGCTTTCTTT.

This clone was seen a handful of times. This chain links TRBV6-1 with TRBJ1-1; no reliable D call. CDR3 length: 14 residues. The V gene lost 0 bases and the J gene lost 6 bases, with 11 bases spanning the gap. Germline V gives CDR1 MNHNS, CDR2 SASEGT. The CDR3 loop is CASSEAEVRAEAFF. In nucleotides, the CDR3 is TGTGCCAGCAGTGAAGCTGAGGTTAGGGCTGAAGCTTTCTTT.

The CDR3 DNA reads as TGTGCCAGCAGCGCGGACAGATACAACTATGGCTACACCTTC. Its translation: CASSADRYNYGYTF. The V gene is TRBV2, the J gene TRBJ1-2; possible D gene TRBD1, 6 bases. Looked up from germline, CDR1 is SNHLY and CDR2 is FYNNEI. Trimming pared 6 bases from V and 2 bases from J, leaving 13 bases between. This CDR3 spans 14 amino acids.